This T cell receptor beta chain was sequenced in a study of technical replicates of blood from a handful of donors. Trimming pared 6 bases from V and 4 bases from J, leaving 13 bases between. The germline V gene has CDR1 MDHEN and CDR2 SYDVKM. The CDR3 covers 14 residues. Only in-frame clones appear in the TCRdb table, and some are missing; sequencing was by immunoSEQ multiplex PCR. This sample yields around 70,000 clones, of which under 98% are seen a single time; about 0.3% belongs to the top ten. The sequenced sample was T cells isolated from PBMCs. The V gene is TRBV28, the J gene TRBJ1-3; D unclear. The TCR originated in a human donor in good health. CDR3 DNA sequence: TGTGCCAGCAGGAGGGAACCGGCCGGAAACACCATATATTTT. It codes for CASRREPAGNTIYF. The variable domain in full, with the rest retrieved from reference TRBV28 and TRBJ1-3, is DVKVTQSSRYLVKRTGEKVFLECVQDMDHENMFWYRQDPGLGLRLIYFSYDVKMKEKGDIPEGYSVSREKKERFSLILESASTNQTSMYLCASRREPAGNTIYFGEGSWLTVV.